This T cell receptor (beta chain) was captured in a study of vaccination and CD4 T cells after COVID-19. This CDR3 spans 15 amino acids. The V segment lost 4 bases and the J segment 9 bases; nucleotides outside the gene matches: 6. Germline V gene sequence: CDR1 MNHEY, CDR2 SVGAGI. The time point is: late sampling 161 to 241 days after vaccination in three convalescent patients. As to treatment: roughly 11-day PBMC culture with coronavirus spike peptide pools or control peptides (ViraFEST assay). An Oncomine TCR Beta short-read assay was used to sequence the DNA from cultured CD4+ T cells. TCRdb re-derived calls from the PCR reads in MiXCR, one entry per CDR3 protein. The table lists more than 25,000 distinct CDR3 sequences, under 40% of them singletons, with roughly 3.5% in the top ten. This clonotype has just one count. Its antigen remains unknown.

The rearrangement uses TRBV6-5 and TRBJ2-1; 13 bases match TRBD2. Sequenced material: CD4+ T cells from blood, cultured in vitro, taken about 7 months after SARS-CoV-2 vaccination. The source is a human donor who had recovered from COVID-19. The CDR3: CASSSWTSGGPEQFF. The CDR3 DNA is TGTGCCAGCAGTTCCTGGACTAGCGGGGGTCCTGAGCAGTTCTTC.